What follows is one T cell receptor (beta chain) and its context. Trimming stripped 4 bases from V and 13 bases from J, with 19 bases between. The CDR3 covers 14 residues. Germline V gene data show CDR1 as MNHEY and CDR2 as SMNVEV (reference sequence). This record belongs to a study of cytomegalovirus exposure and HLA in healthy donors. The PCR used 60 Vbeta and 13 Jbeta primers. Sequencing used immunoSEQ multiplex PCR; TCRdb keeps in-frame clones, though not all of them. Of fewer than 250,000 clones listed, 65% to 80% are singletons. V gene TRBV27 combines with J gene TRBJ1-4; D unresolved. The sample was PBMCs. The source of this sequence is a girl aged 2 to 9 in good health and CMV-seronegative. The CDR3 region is CASSSDVLSSVLFF. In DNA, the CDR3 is TGTGCCAGCAGTTCGGACGTTCTCAGTAGCGTACTGTTTTTT. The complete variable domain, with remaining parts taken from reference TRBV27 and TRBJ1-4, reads EAQVTQNPRYLITVTGKKLTVTCSQNMNHEYMSWYRQDPGLGLRQIYYSMNVEVTDKGDVPEGYKVSRKEKRNFPLILESPSPNQTSLYFCASSSDVLSSVLFFGSGTQLSVL.